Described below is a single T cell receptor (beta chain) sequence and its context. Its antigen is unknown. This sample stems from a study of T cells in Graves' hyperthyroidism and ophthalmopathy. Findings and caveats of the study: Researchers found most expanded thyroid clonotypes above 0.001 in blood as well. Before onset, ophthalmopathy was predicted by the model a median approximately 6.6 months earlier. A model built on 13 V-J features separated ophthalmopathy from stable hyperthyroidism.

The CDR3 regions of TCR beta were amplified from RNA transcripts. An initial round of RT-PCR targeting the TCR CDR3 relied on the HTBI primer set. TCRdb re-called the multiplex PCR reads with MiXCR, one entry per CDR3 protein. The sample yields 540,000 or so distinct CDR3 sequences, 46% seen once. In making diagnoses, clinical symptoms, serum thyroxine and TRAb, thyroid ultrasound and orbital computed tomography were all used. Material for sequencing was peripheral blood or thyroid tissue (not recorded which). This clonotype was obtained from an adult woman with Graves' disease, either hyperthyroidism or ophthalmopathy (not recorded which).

CDR3 amino acids: CASSYRRSATNEKLFF. The DNA for the CDR3 is TGTGCCAGCAGTTACCGGAGGAGTGCAACTAATGAAAAACTGTTTTTT. The chain combines TRBV6-6 with TRBJ1-4, with no clear D. CDR3 length equals 16 residues. Germline V gives CDR1 MNHNY, CDR2 SVGAGI (reference sequence). V gave up 2 bases and J gave up 0 bases, with 10 bases separating them.